A selection of T cell receptor beta chains follows, all from one sample in a study of blood T cell repertoires in COVID-19. Here immunoSEQ multiplex PCR was the method, and the copy in TCRdb shows in-frame clones only, minus some. The profile covers hundreds of thousands of clones, with 82% appearing a single time and around 1.9% taken by the ten largest. Material for sequencing was peripheral blood. All receptors come from a woman older than 75 with acute or convalescent COVID-19. Both conserved end residues are part of each CDR3. D genes are given only for firm matches. Clone size is not always given. Where it is, it says once, few, many or a class for expanded clones.

clone_size,v_call,j_call,d_call,cdr3_nt,cdr3_aa
once,TRBV5-4,TRBJ2-5,TRBD2,TGTGCCAGCAGCTCAAGGACTAGCGGGGGGGCCTTGGAGACCCAGTACTTC,CASSSRTSGGALETQYF
NA,TRBV24-1,TRBJ2-1,NA,TGTGCCACCAGTGATCCCGCGCTCGCACGAAAGTTCTTC,CATSDPALARKFF
NA,TRBV7-9,TRBJ2-7,TRBD1,TGTGCCAGCAGTTTCGGGACAGATTCCTACGAGCAGTACTTC,CASSFGTDSYEQYF
NA,TRBV24-1,TRBJ2-2,TRBD1,TGTGCCACCAGTGACCCGGACAGGGCGGCCGGGGAGCTGTTTTTT,CATSDPDRAAGELFF
NA,TRBV12-3/TRBV12-4,TRBJ1-2,NA,TGTGCCAGCCGGCCCCCGGCGGATGGCTACACCTTC,CASRPPADGYTF
NA,TRBV11-2,TRBJ2-7,NA,TGTGCCAGCAGCTCCAACGGGTACGAGCAGTACTTC,CASSSNGYEQYF
NA,TRBV2,TRBJ2-7,TRBD2,TGTGCCAGCAGTGAGATAAGCGGGGGATCCTGGTACGAGCAGTACTTC,CASSEISGGSWYEQYF
NA,TRBV5-1,TRBJ2-3,NA,TGCGCCAGCAGCTTGGCCGGACGGACTAGCACAGATACGCAGTATTTT,CASSLAGRTSTDTQYF
NA,TRBV7-2,TRBJ1-2,TRBD1,TGTGCCAGCGGAAAACAGGGGCAGAGGTATGGCTACACCTTC,CASGKQGQRYGYTF
NA,TRBV7-2,TRBJ2-7,NA,TGTGCCAGCAGCCGGTATTCAAACGAGCAGTACTTC,CASSRYSNEQYF
NA,TRBV25-1,TRBJ2-1,TRBD1,TGTGCCAGCAGCAAACCACAGGGGAATGAGCAGTTCTTC,CASSKPQGNEQFF
NA,TRBV2,TRBJ1-2,TRBD1,TGTGCCAGCAGGGGACAGGCTAACTATGGCTACACCTTC,CASRGQANYGYTF
NA,TRBV25-1,TRBJ2-5,NA,TGTGCCAGCAGTGAACATACCCCCTCAGGGTCGGGCCAGTACTTC,CASSEHTPSGSGQYF
NA,TRBV7-2,TRBJ2-3,TRBD1,TGTGCCAGCAGCTTACGGACAGGGGGTAAGACAGATACGCAGTATTTT,CASSLRTGGKTDTQYF
NA,TRBV5-5,TRBJ1-5,NA,TGTGCCAGCAGCCATTCCTCGGGACAAATTAGCAATCAGCCCCAGCATTTT,CASSHSSGQISNQPQHF
NA,TRBV10-2,TRBJ2-1,NA,TGCGCCAGCAGTCCCCTCACGGGAGAACACTACAATGAGCAGTTCTTC,CASSPLTGEHYNEQFF
NA,TRBV7-6,TRBJ1-5,NA,TGTGCCAGCAGCTTAGGGGCCATAGGTGGCAATCAGCCCCAGCATTTT,CASSLGAIGGNQPQHF
NA,TRBV28,TRBJ1-1,NA,TGTGCCAGCAGTTCCCAGGGGTTGAACACTGAAGCTTTCTTT,CASSSQGLNTEAFF
NA,TRBV28,TRBJ1-1,NA,TGTGCCAGCAGTCTCCCTTTAACAATGAACACTGAAGCTTTCTTT,CASSLPLTMNTEAFF
few,TRBV6-2/TRBV6-3,TRBJ1-5,NA,TGTGCCAGCAGTTTGAACAGTAACAATCAGCCCCAGCATTTT,CASSLNSNNQPQHF
NA,TRBV7-2,TRBJ2-5,TRBD2,TGTGCCAGCAGCTTAGCGTCTAGCGGGGGGGCCCGGGAGACCCAGTACTTC,CASSLASSGGARETQYF
few,TRBV6-2/TRBV6-3,TRBJ1-3,NA,TGTGCCAGCAGTAAACGGACTGAATCGGGAAACACCATATATTTT,CASSKRTESGNTIYF
once,TRBV20-1,TRBJ2-1,TRBD2,TGCAGTGCTAGTCGACGGGGGGGTGACAATGAGCAGTTCTTC,CSASRRGGDNEQFF
NA,TRBV28,TRBJ2-1,NA,TGTGCCAGCAGTCTGCTAGCGAATGAGCAGTTCTTC,CASSLLANEQFF
NA,TRBV7-3,TRBJ2-5,TRBD1,TGTGCCAGCAGCCGACAGGGCGGAGAGACCCAGTACTTC,CASSRQGGETQYF
NA,TRBV20-1,TRBJ2-7,NA,TGCAGTGCTATTGAGACTCCTATCGGCGAGCAGTACTTC,CSAIETPIGEQYF
NA,TRBV2,TRBJ1-2,NA,TGTGCCAGCAGTGACAGTTCTAACTATGGCTACACCTTC,CASSDSSNYGYTF
NA,TRBV7-9,TRBJ2-3,NA,TGTGCCAGCAGCTTAGTGTCAGGGACAGATACGCAGTATTTT,CASSLVSGTDTQYF
few,TRBV2,TRBJ2-3,TRBD2,TGTGCCAGCAGTGTCATAGCGGGAAGCACAGATACGCAGTATTTT,CASSVIAGSTDTQYF
few,TRBV2,TRBJ2-2,NA,TGTGCCAGCAGTGGGGGGGACTCGAACACCGGGGAGCTGTTTTTT,CASSGGDSNTGELFF
NA,TRBV2,TRBJ1-1,TRBD1,TGTGCCAGCAAGACAGGGCAAAAAGCTTTCTTT,CASKTGQKAFF
NA,TRBV4-2,TRBJ1-2,NA,TGTGCCAGCAACCCAAGTGTGACAGAATCGTATGGCTACACCTTC,CASNPSVTESYGYTF
NA,TRBV2,TRBJ1-4,NA,TGTGCCAGCAGTGAAGCGCGCGGGACGGTTAATGAAAAACTGTTTTTT,CASSEARGTVNEKLFF
NA,TRBV2,TRBJ2-2,TRBD2,TGTGCCAGCAACGGACTAGCGGTCGGGGAGCTGTTTTTT,CASNGLAVGELFF
NA,TRBV5-5,TRBJ1-1,TRBD1,TGTGCCAGCAGCGGGGACAGGGACGGTGCTGAAGCTTTCTTT,CASSGDRDGAEAFF
NA,TRBV7-9,TRBJ1-2,TRBD1,TGTGCCAGCAGCCCACAGGGGCTACTGGCCTCCCTATCTGGCTACACCTTC,CASSPQGLLASLSGYTF
NA,TRBV2,TRBJ1-2,NA,TGTGCCAGCAGTGTAGGTCTGGGCGGCTACACCTTC,CASSVGLGGYTF
NA,TRBV9,TRBJ2-2,NA,TGTGCCAGCAGCGTAGTTCCGGGGGCCGGGGAGCTGTTTTTT,CASSVVPGAGELFF
NA,TRBV7-3,TRBJ2-1,TRBD2,TGTGCCAGCAGCGTACACGGGGGGAACTCCTACAATGAGCAGTTCTTC,CASSVHGGNSYNEQFF
NA,TRBV4-2,TRBJ1-1,NA,TGTGCCAGCAGCCAAAGTTCGGGCACTGAAGCTTTCTTT,CASSQSSGTEAFF
few,TRBV18,TRBJ1-2,TRBD1,TGTGCCAGCTCACCTCTCCCAAGACAGGGTTTGATGGCGGACTATGGCTACACCTTC,CASSPLPRQGLMADYGYTF
NA,TRBV7-7,TRBJ2-3,TRBD1,TGTGCCAGCAGCCCAGGGGGATCACGTGCAGATACGCAGTATTTT,CASSPGGSRADTQYF
NA,TRBV9,TRBJ2-5,NA,TGTGCCAGCAGCGTAGGGGAGAGAGAGACCCAGTACTTC,CASSVGERETQYF
NA,TRBV28,TRBJ2-3,TRBD1,TGTGCCAGCAGCCTTACAGGGGTGGGTACGCAGTATTTT,CASSLTGVGTQYF
NA,TRBV5-1,TRBJ2-5,TRBD2,TGCGCCAGCAGCATTGGACTAGCAGAGACCCAGTACTTC,CASSIGLAETQYF
NA,TRBV2,TRBJ2-5,NA,TGTGCCAGCAATCAGGGGAGGGAAGAGACCCAGTACTTC,CASNQGREETQYF
NA,TRBV28,TRBJ1-6,NA,TGTGCCAGCAGCCGAGACGGGGTGAGGTCACCCCTCCACTTT,CASSRDGVRSPLHF
once,TRBV19,TRBJ1-4,TRBD1,TGTGCCAGTAGAGGTAGGAGGGACAGCACTAATGAAAAACTGTTTTTT,CASRGRRDSTNEKLFF
NA,TRBV18,TRBJ1-1,NA,TGTGCCAGCTCACCACCTCCTTGGGGGCGACTTTACAACAAGAACACTGAAGCTTTCTTT,CASSPPPWGRLYNKNTEAFF
NA,TRBV10-2,TRBJ1-4,TRBD1,TGCGCCAGCCGGGACAGGGGACTTCGAAATGAAAAACTGTTTTTT,CASRDRGLRNEKLFF